The rows below give T cell receptor beta chains drawn from one sample of a study of T cell repertoires in cytomegalovirus infection. TCRdb reprocessed the reads via MiXCR and lists one record per CDR3 protein. This table has around 280,000 distinct CDR3 sequences, roughly 13% appearing once. The source material was PBMCs. Receptors were obtained from a human donor in good health (CMV status not recorded). Some clones in this sample may be carry-over from other donors' samples. Both conserved end residues are part of each CDR3. Fields, in order: D gene, clone size, V gene, J gene, CDR3 protein, CDR3 DNA. D genes are given only for firm matches. Rows may omit the clone size; those that give it use once, few, many or a size class.

d_gene: TRBD1
abundance: -
v_gene: TRBV4-2
j_gene: TRBJ1-5
CDR3aa: CASSHIQGANQPQHF
CDR3nt: TGTGCCAGCAGCCATATACAGGGGGCGAATCAGCCCCAGCATTTT

d_gene: TRBD1
abundance: -
v_gene: TRBV7-9
j_gene: TRBJ2-7
CDR3aa: CASSPPGQGAYEQYF
CDR3nt: TGTGCCAGCAGCCCTCCGGGACAGGGGGCTTACGAGCAGTACTTC

d_gene: TRBD1
abundance: few
v_gene: TRBV20-1
j_gene: TRBJ2-2
CDR3aa: CSARQGYGELFF
CDR3nt: TGCAGTGCCCGACAGGGGTACGGGGAGCTGTTTTTT

d_gene: TRBD2
abundance: many
v_gene: TRBV7-2
j_gene: TRBJ2-2
CDR3aa: CASSFYSGSINTGELFF
CDR3nt: TGTGCCAGCAGCTTCTATAGCGGGAGTATTAACACCGGGGAGCTGTTTTTT

d_gene: -
abundance: -
v_gene: TRBV6-1
j_gene: TRBJ1-5
CDR3aa: CASNPQTTFRNQPQHF
CDR3nt: TGTGCCAGCAACCCACAGACAACGTTCCGCAATCAGCCCCAGCATTTT

d_gene: -
abundance: -
v_gene: TRBV19
j_gene: TRBJ2-2
CDR3aa: CASSLQGLTGELFF
CDR3nt: TGTGCCAGTAGTCTACAAGGACTAACCGGGGAGCTGTTTTTT

d_gene: -
abundance: few
v_gene: TRBV6-1
j_gene: TRBJ2-2
CDR3aa: CASTSGRGGLFF
CDR3nt: TGTGCCAGCACATCAGGCCGTGGGGGGCTGTTTTTT

d_gene: TRBD2
abundance: -
v_gene: TRBV7-3
j_gene: TRBJ2-7
CDR3aa: CAGSLNVGLAGKGEQYF
CDR3nt: TGTGCCGGCAGCTTAAATGTCGGACTAGCGGGGAAGGGTGAGCAGTACTTC

d_gene: -
abundance: many
v_gene: TRBV4-1
j_gene: TRBJ2-7
CDR3aa: CASSHQQTVAYEQYF
CDR3nt: TGCGCCAGCAGTCACCAGCAGACGGTGGCCTACGAGCAGTACTTC

d_gene: -
abundance: -
v_gene: TRBV5-4
j_gene: TRBJ1-5
CDR3aa: CASSLLVRQDNQPQHF
CDR3nt: TGTGCCAGCAGCTTACTAGTTCGGCAGGATAATCAGCCCCAGCATTTT

d_gene: -
abundance: many
v_gene: TRBV4-1
j_gene: TRBJ2-3
CDR3aa: CASSQAGAPADTQYF
CDR3nt: TGCGCCAGCAGCCAAGCCGGGGCACCGGCGGATACGCAGTATTTT

d_gene: -
abundance: many
v_gene: TRBV7-2
j_gene: TRBJ1-1
CDR3aa: CASRRGGPNTEAFF
CDR3nt: TGTGCCAGCAGACGGGGGGGCCCGAACACTGAAGCTTTCTTT

d_gene: -
abundance: many
v_gene: TRBV6-1
j_gene: TRBJ1-6
CDR3aa: CASDGSSTRVSSPLHF
CDR3nt: TGTGCCAGCGATGGATCTTCTACTCGGGTCAGCTCACCCCTCCACTTT

d_gene: -
abundance: many
v_gene: TRBV5-1
j_gene: TRBJ1-1
CDR3aa: CASSLGRTGLLGDPEAFF
CDR3nt: TGCGCCAGCAGCTTGGGCAGGACCGGTTTGTTGGGGGACCCTGAAGCTTTCTTT

d_gene: -
abundance: many
v_gene: TRBV4-3
j_gene: TRBJ1-1
CDR3aa: CASSQDRSAMNTEAFF
CDR3nt: TGCGCCAGCAGCCAAGATCGGTCAGCCATGAACACTGAAGCTTTCTTT

d_gene: -
abundance: few
v_gene: TRBV5-6
j_gene: TRBJ2-7
CDR3aa: CASSFVGQTYEQYF
CDR3nt: TGTGCCAGCAGCTTCGTCGGCCAGACCTACGAGCAGTACTTC

d_gene: -
abundance: few
v_gene: TRBV14
j_gene: TRBJ2-3
CDR3aa: CASSQESTDTQYF
CDR3nt: TGTGCCAGCAGCCAAGAGTCCACAGATACGCAGTATTTT

d_gene: -
abundance: -
v_gene: TRBV5-6
j_gene: TRBJ2-7
CDR3aa: CASSSHWGDEQYF
CDR3nt: TGTGCCAGCAGCTCCCACTGGGGGGACGAGCAGTACTTC

d_gene: -
abundance: -
v_gene: TRBV20-1
j_gene: TRBJ2-5
CDR3aa: CSASKLQETQYF
CDR3nt: TGCAGTGCTAGCAAACTCCAAGAGACCCAGTACTTC

d_gene: TRBD1
abundance: many
v_gene: TRBV7-9
j_gene: TRBJ1-6
CDR3aa: CASSSTGQSGGNSPLHF
CDR3nt: TGTGCCAGCAGCTCAACAGGACAATCAGGGGGAAATTCACCCCTCCACTTT

d_gene: TRBD1
abundance: many
v_gene: TRBV12-3/TRBV12-4
j_gene: TRBJ2-7
CDR3aa: CASSALPGQGTYEQYF
CDR3nt: TGTGCCAGCAGCGCACTGCCGGGACAGGGAACCTACGAGCAGTACTTC

d_gene: TRBD2
abundance: many
v_gene: TRBV7-9
j_gene: TRBJ2-3
CDR3aa: CASSSPQAGVTRDTQYF
CDR3nt: TGTGCCAGCAGCTCCCCCCAAGCGGGGGTTACACGGGATACGCAGTATTTT

d_gene: -
abundance: -
v_gene: TRBV2
j_gene: TRBJ1-1
CDR3aa: CASKGVGTEAFF
CDR3nt: TGTGCCAGCAAGGGGGTTGGGACTGAAGCTTTCTTT

d_gene: TRBD1
abundance: few
v_gene: TRBV20-1
j_gene: TRBJ1-6
CDR3aa: CSAKTGGAGSPLHF
CDR3nt: TGCAGTGCTAAAACAGGGGGCGCCGGTTCACCCCTCCACTTT

d_gene: -
abundance: -
v_gene: TRBV7-3
j_gene: TRBJ2-6
CDR3aa: CASSSLVGAGANVLTF
CDR3nt: TGTGCCAGCAGCTCCCTCGTGGGGGCCGGGGCCAACGTCCTGACTTTC

d_gene: TRBD2
abundance: -
v_gene: TRBV7-3
j_gene: TRBJ2-1
CDR3aa: CASSLTRLAGGRNEQFF
CDR3nt: TGTGCCAGCAGCTTAACCCGGCTAGCGGGAGGACGGAATGAGCAGTTCTTC

d_gene: TRBD2
abundance: few
v_gene: TRBV20-1
j_gene: TRBJ2-5
CDR3aa: CSASATSGLDLETQYF
CDR3nt: TGCAGTGCTAGCGCAACCTCCGGACTAGACTTGGAGACCCAGTACTTC

d_gene: -
abundance: many
v_gene: TRBV5-4
j_gene: TRBJ1-1
CDR3aa: CASSFRGENTEAFF
CDR3nt: TGTGCCAGCAGCTTTCGAGGGGAGAACACTGAAGCTTTCTTT

d_gene: TRBD1
abundance: -
v_gene: TRBV19
j_gene: TRBJ1-2
CDR3aa: CASASQGLNGGYTF
CDR3nt: TGTGCCAGCGCCTCACAGGGGCTCAATGGAGGCTACACCTTC

d_gene: TRBD2
abundance: many
v_gene: TRBV11-1
j_gene: TRBJ2-2
CDR3aa: CASSPEGLAGVLNTGELFF
CDR3nt: TGTGCCAGCAGCCCCGAAGGACTAGCGGGCGTACTGAACACCGGGGAGCTGTTTTTT

d_gene: TRBD2
abundance: many
v_gene: TRBV5-1
j_gene: TRBJ2-1
CDR3aa: CASSLASGGVNEQFF
CDR3nt: TGCGCCAGCAGCTTGGCTAGCGGGGGGGTTAATGAGCAGTTCTTC

d_gene: TRBD2
abundance: many
v_gene: TRBV7-2
j_gene: TRBJ2-3
CDR3aa: CASSLDTGRATDTQYF
CDR3nt: TGTGCCAGCAGCTTAGATACCGGGAGGGCCACAGATACGCAGTATTTT

d_gene: -
abundance: many
v_gene: TRBV28
j_gene: TRBJ2-7
CDR3aa: CASRHRITSYEQYF
CDR3nt: TGTGCCAGCAGGCATAGAATTACTAGTTACGAGCAGTACTTC

d_gene: -
abundance: many
v_gene: TRBV20-1
j_gene: TRBJ1-1
CDR3aa: CSAPFSYGSTEAFF
CDR3nt: TGCAGTGCTCCCTTTTCCTACGGGAGCACTGAAGCTTTCTTT

d_gene: -
abundance: many
v_gene: TRBV7-9
j_gene: TRBJ2-7
CDR3aa: CASSPKRRDEQYF
CDR3nt: TGTGCCAGCAGCCCAAAGAGGCGTGACGAGCAGTACTTC

d_gene: -
abundance: -
v_gene: TRBV5-1
j_gene: TRBJ2-2
CDR3aa: CASSFRTSDTGELFF
CDR3nt: TGCGCCAGCAGCTTCCGCACCAGCGACACCGGGGAGCTGTTTTTT

d_gene: -
abundance: many
v_gene: TRBV7-6
j_gene: TRBJ1-6
CDR3aa: CASSQIRNSPLHF
CDR3nt: TGTGCCAGCAGCCAAATACGAAATTCACCCCTCCACTTT

d_gene: -
abundance: many
v_gene: TRBV5-6
j_gene: TRBJ2-2
CDR3aa: CASSPVRRTRNTGELFF
CDR3nt: TGTGCCAGCAGCCCCGTTAGGCGAACTCGAAACACCGGGGAGCTGTTTTTT

d_gene: TRBD1
abundance: many
v_gene: TRBV6-1
j_gene: TRBJ1-1
CDR3aa: CASRRGTGNTEAFF
CDR3nt: TGTGCCAGCAGAAGAGGGACAGGGAACACTGAAGCTTTCTTT

d_gene: -
abundance: few
v_gene: TRBV27
j_gene: TRBJ2-7
CDR3aa: CATRHPPYEQYF
CDR3nt: TGTGCCACCCGCCACCCCCCTTACGAGCAGTACTTC